Below, one T cell receptor beta chain is given with its context. What it binds is unknown. This entry belongs to a study of graft-versus-host responses after intestinal transplantation. For the study at large: Every transplant recipient was induced with anti-thymocyte globulin, then maintained on tacrolimus and steroids for roughly 3 years.

Trimming removed 6 bases from V and 4 bases from J; junction bases left unmatched: 5. The CDR3 runs 14 residues. Germline V lookup: CDR1 SNHLY, CDR2 FYNNEI. Points from the study as a whole: Marrow from the recipient contained GvH clones, some of which had appeared first in ileum or blood. An association linked early post-transplant HvG declines with peak circulating GvH clone levels.

Produced via immunoSEQ multiplex PCR; TCRdb's table is partial and in-frame only. The sample lists tens of thousands of clones; approximately 94% were seen once. The origin of this receptor is a human donor who was the organ donor for an intestinal transplant. The specimen was unstimulated CD4+ T cells sorted from spleen or lymph node cells, collected before transplant. This chain links TRBV2 with TRBJ1-2, with 10 nucleotides matching TRBD1. The DNA for the CDR3 is TGTGCCAGCAGCCGACAGGGGGCAGCCTATGGCTACACCTTC. Its protein product is CASSRQGAAYGYTF.